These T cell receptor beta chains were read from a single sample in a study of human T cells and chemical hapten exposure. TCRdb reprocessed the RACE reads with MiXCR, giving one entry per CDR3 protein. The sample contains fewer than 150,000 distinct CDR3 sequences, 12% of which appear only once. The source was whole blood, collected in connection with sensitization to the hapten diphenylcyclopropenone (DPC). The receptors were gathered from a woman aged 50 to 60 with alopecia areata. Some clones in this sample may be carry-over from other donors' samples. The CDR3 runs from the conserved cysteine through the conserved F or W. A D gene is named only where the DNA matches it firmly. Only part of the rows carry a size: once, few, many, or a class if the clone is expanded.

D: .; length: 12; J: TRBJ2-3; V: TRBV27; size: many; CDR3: CASRRTTDTQYF; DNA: TGTGCCAGCAGGCGAACCACAGATACGCAGTATTTT
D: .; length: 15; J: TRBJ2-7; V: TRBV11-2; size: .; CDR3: CASSLERRSSYEQYF; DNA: TGTGCCAGCAGCTTAGAACGCCGGAGCTCCTACGAGCAGTACTTC
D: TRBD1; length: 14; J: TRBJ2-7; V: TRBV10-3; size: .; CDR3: CAIKIGTGLYEQYF; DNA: TGTGCCATCAAGATCGGGACAGGGCTCTACGAGCAGTACTTC
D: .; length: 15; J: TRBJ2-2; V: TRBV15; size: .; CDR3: CATSFRKSKAGELFF; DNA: TGTGCCACCAGCTTCCGAAAGAGTAAGGCCGGGGAGCTGTTTTTT
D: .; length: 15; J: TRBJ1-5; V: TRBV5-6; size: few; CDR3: CASSFRRGRNQPQHF; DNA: TGTGCCAGCAGCTTTCGGAGGGGACGCAATCAGCCCCAGCATTTT
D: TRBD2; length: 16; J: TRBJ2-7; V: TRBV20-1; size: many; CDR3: CSARDPGGPAAYEQYF; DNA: TGCAGTGCTAGAGATCCGGGGGGGCCCGCGGCCTACGAGCAGTACTTC
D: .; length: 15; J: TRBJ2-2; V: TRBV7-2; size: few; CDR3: CASSLQGMATGELFF; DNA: TGTGCCAGCAGCTTACAGGGGATGGCCACCGGGGAGCTGTTTTTT
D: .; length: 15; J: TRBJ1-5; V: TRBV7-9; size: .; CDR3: CASSAQDRGNQPQHF; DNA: TGTGCCAGCAGCGCCCAAGATCGGGGGAATCAGCCCCAGCATTTT
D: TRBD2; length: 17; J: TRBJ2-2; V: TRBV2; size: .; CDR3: CASSALGTTFPTGELFF; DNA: TGTGCCAGCAGTGCTCTCGGGACTACCTTCCCCACCGGGGAGCTGTTTTTT
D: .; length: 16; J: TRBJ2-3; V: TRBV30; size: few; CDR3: CAWRSAGGTSTDTQYF; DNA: TGTGCCTGGAGATCGGCAGGGGGGACTAGCACAGATACGCAGTATTTT
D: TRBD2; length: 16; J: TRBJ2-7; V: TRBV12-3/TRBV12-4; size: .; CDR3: CASSSRTSGRLDEQYF; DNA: TGTGCCAGCAGTTCCCGGACTAGCGGGAGATTGGACGAGCAGTACTTC
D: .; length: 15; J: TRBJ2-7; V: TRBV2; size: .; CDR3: CASSGPSGRGGEQYF; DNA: TGTGCCAGCAGCGGGCCGTCAGGAAGGGGTGGCGAGCAGTACTTC
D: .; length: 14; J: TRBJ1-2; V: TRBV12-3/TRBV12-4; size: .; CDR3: CASSLTGSNYGYTF; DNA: TGTGCCAGCAGTTTAACAGGCAGTAACTATGGCTACACCTTC
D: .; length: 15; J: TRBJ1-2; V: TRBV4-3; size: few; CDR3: CASSQVDRSAGGYTF; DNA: TGCGCCAGCAGCCAAGTCGACAGGTCAGCCGGTGGCTACACCTTC
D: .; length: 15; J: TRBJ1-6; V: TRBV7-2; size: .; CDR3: CASSSIPGPNSPLHF; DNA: TGTGCCAGCAGCTCTATACCGGGCCCGAATTCACCCCTCCACTTT
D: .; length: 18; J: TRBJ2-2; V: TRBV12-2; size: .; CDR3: CASRYPTSGSGDTGELFF; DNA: TGTGCAAGTCGTTACCCCACTAGCGGGAGCGGCGACACCGGGGAGCTGTTTTTT
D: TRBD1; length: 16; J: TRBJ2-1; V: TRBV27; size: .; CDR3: CASSSGDRGFYNEQFF; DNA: TGTGCCAGCAGCTCAGGGGACAGGGGCTTCTACAATGAGCAGTTCTTC
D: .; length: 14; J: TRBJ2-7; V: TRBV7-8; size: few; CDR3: CASSSLGGIYEQYF; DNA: TGTGCCAGCAGCTCCCTAGGGGGAATCTACGAGCAGTACTTC
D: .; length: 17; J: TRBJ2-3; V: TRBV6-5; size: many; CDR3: CASSYSRQGRHTDTQYF; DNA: TGTGCCAGCAGTTACTCGAGGCAGGGTAGACACACAGATACGCAGTATTTT
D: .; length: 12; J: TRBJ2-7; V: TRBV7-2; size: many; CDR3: CASSLRGGEQYF; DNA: TGTGCCAGCAGCTTACGGGGTGGCGAGCAGTACTTC
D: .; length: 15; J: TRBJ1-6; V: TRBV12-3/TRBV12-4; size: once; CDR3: CASRPPGTANSPLHF; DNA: TGTGCCAGCAGGCCACCCGGGACTGCTAATTCACCCCTCCACTTT
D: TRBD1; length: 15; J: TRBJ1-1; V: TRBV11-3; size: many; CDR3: CASSSGDRNNAEAFF; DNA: TGTGCCAGCAGCTCGGGGGACAGGAACAATGCTGAAGCTTTCTTT
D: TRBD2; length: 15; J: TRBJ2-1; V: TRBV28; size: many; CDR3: CALEASGGPYNEQFF; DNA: TGTGCCTTGGAGGCTAGCGGCGGCCCCTACAATGAGCAGTTCTTC
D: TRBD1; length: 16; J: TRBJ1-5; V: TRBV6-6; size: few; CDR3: CASSRGTGRTYQPQHF; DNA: TGTGCCAGCAGCCGCGGGACAGGGAGGACTTATCAGCCCCAGCATTTT
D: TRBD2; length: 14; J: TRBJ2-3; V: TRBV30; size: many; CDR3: CAWSPRTSGDTQYF; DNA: TGTGCCTGGAGTCCCCGGACTAGCGGGGATACGCAGTATTTT
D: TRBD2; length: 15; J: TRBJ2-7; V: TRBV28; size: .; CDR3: CASSFSGLAGGPQYF; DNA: TGTGCCAGCAGTTTCTCGGGACTAGCGGGAGGGCCCCAGTACTTC
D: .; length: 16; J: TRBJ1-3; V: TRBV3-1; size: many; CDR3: CASSQDRVPSGNTIYF; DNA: TGTGCCAGCAGCCAAGATCGGGTGCCCTCTGGAAACACCATATATTTT
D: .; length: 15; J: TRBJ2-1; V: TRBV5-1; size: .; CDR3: CASSSPGLSYNEQFF; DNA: TGCGCCAGCAGCTCCCCCGGACTCTCCTACAATGAGCAGTTCTTC
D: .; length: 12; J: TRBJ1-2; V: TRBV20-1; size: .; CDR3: CSARIWGYGYTF; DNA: TGCAGTGCTAGGATATGGGGCTATGGCTACACCTTC
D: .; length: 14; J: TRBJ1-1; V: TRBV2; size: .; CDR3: CASSYDYPNTEAFF; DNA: TGTGCCAGCAGTTACGACTATCCGAACACTGAAGCTTTCTTT
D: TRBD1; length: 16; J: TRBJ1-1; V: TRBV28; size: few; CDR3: CASSLLGQGRNTEAFF; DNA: TGTGCCAGCAGTTTACTTGGACAGGGCCGAAACACTGAAGCTTTCTTT
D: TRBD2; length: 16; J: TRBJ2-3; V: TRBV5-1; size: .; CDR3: CASSDRSGIFADTQYF; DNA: TGCGCCAGCAGCGATCGAAGCGGGATATTTGCAGATACGCAGTATTTT
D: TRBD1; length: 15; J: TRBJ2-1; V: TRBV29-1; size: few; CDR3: CSVEDPRTGYNEQFF; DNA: TGCAGCGTTGAAGATCCCCGGACAGGGTACAATGAGCAGTTCTTC
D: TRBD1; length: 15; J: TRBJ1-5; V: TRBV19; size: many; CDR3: CASSPGTASNQPQHF; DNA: TGTGCCAGTAGCCCGGGGACAGCTAGCAATCAGCCCCAGCATTTT
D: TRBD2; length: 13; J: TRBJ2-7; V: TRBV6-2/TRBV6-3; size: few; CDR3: CASGLAGAYEQYF; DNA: TGTGCCAGCGGTCTAGCGGGAGCCTACGAGCAGTACTTC
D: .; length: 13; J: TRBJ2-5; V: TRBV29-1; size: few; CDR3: CSVGGEAQETQYF; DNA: TGCAGCGTTGGAGGGGAGGCCCAAGAGACCCAGTACTTC
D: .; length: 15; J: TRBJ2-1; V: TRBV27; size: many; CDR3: CASRPELNRNNEQFF; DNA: TGTGCCAGCAGACCGGAATTAAACAGGAACAATGAGCAGTTCTTC
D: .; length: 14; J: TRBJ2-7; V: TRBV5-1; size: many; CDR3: CASSSEARDSEQYF; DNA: TGCGCCAGCAGCTCGGAGGCCAGGGATTCCGAGCAGTACTTC
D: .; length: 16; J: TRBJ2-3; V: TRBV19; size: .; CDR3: CASSVPLGRRTDTQYF; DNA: TGTGCCAGTAGTGTCCCACTAGGGAGGCGCACAGATACGCAGTATTTT
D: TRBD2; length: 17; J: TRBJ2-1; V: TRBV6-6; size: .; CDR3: CASSPRVSGRGYNEQFF; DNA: TGTGCCAGCAGTCCCAGGGTTAGCGGGAGAGGGTACAATGAGCAGTTCTTC
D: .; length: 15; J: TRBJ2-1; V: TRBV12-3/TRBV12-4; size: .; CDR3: CASSLRIAPNNEQFF; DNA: TGTGCCAGCAGTTTGCGGATAGCCCCAAACAATGAGCAGTTCTTC
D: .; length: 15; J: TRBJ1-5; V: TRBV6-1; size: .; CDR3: CASSEGVGGEQPQHF; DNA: TGTGCCAGCAGTGAAGGGGTGGGAGGGGAACAGCCCCAGCATTTT
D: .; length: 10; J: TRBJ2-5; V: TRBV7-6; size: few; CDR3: CASYEETQYF; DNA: TGTGCCAGCTACGAAGAGACCCAGTACTTC
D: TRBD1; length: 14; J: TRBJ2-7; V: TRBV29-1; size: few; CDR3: CSVGTGTASGEQYF; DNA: TGCAGCGTGGGTACCGGGACAGCCTCGGGTGAGCAGTACTTC
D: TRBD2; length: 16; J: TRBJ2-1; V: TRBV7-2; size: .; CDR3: CASSLAPSGTYNEQFF; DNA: TGTGCCAGCAGCTTAGCGCCTAGCGGGACATACAATGAGCAGTTCTTC
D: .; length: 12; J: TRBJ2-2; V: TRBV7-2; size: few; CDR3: CASPRFTGELFF; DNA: TGTGCCAGTCCGAGATTCACCGGGGAGCTGTTTTTT
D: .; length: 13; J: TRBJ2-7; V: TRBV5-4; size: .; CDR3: CAGSLDGLYEQYF; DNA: TGTGCCGGCAGCTTGGACGGCCTCTACGAGCAGTACTTC
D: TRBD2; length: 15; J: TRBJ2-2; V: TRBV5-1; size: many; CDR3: CASSQTSGSVGELFF; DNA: TGCGCCAGCAGCCAGACTAGCGGGAGCGTCGGGGAGCTGTTTTTT
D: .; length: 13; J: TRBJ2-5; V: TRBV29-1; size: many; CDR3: CSAESQGLGTQYF; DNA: TGCAGCGCTGAATCACAGGGTCTCGGGACCCAGTACTTC
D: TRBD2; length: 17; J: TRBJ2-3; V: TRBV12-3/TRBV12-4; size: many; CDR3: CASSQAGLAGLTDTQYF; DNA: TGTGCCAGCTCCCAAGCGGGGCTAGCGGGATTGACAGATACGCAGTATTTT
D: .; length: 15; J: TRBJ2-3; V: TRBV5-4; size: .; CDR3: CASSLAGLPADTQYF; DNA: TGTGCCAGCAGCTTGGCAGGCCTACCGGCAGATACGCAGTATTTT
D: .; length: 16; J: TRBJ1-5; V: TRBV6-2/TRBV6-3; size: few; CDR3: CASSYGLGVSNQPQHF; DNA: TGTGCCAGCAGTTACGGGTTGGGGGTTAGCAATCAGCCCCAGCATTTT
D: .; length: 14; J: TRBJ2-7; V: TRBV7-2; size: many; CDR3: CASSRVGGANEQYF; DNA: TGTGCCAGCAGCCGCGTGGGGGGAGCGAACGAGCAGTACTTC
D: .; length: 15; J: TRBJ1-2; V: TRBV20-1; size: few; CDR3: CSAYESERGNYGYTF; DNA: TGCAGTGCTTACGAGTCGGAAAGGGGGAACTATGGCTACACCTTC
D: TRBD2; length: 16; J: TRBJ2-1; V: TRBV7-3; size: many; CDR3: CASSYSGRAGYNEQFF; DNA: TGTGCCAGCAGCTATAGCGGGAGGGCGGGATACAATGAGCAGTTCTTC
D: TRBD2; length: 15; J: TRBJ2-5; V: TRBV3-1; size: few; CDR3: CASSLAGGQQETQYF; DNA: TGTGCCAGCAGCTTAGCGGGAGGGCAACAAGAGACCCAGTACTTC
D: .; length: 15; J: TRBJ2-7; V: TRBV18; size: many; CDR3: CASSIGKVPGYEQYF; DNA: TGTGCCAGCTCAATCGGAAAGGTCCCTGGTTACGAGCAGTACTTC
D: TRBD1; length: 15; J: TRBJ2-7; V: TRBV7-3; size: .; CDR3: CASSSDRASSYEQYF; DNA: TGTGCCAGCAGCTCCGACAGGGCTAGCTCCTACGAGCAGTACTTC
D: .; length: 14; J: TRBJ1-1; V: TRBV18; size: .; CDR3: CASQPGVSNTEAFF; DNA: TGTGCCAGCCAACCGGGGGTATCGAACACTGAAGCTTTCTTT
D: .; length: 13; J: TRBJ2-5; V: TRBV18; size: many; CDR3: CASSGQRQETQYF; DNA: TGTGCCAGCTCCGGACAGCGACAAGAGACCCAGTACTTC